These 15 T cell receptor beta chains came from one sample sequenced in a study of shared clonotypes between healthy human individuals (dated by TCRdb to the early 2020s). The library relied on the immunoSEQ multiplex PCR assay. TCRdb took over this immuneACCESS table, retaining in-frame rearrangements with V and J assigned. Such tables are incomplete; in checked studies, under half of the missing clones stem from an unresolved V gene, and the remainder is unexplained. Recorded for this sample are about 2 million clones; about 94% of them occurred a single time. Around 1.1% of the sample is taken by the ten largest. CD8 naive samples were obtained by positive selection for CCR7 among CD45RO-negative cells, yielding a CD45RA+CCR7+ population from which TemRA cells were excluded. What was sequenced was naive CD8+ T cells sorted from blood. Interpreted using the paper, the cell subset or site label stands for: CD45RA+CCR7+. Receptors originate from a man between 18 and 35 years old in good health.

The chain recombines TRBV5-1 with TRBJ2-7, with 7 bases lining up with TRBD1. CDR3 size: 17 residues. Per the germline V gene, CDR1 is SGHRS and CDR2 is YFSETQ. The V segment lost 0 bases and the J segment 3 bases; nucleotides outside the gene matches: 12. Written as DNA, the CDR3 is TGCGCCAGCAGCTTGGCAGCATCGGGGACAGCCCTCTACGAGCAGTACTTC. Amino acid sequence: CASSLAASGTALYEQYF.

J is TRBJ1-2 and V is TRBV9, with D unclear. The CDR3 is made up of 15 amino acids. V lost 3 bases, J lost 4 bases, and 16 bases lay in between. The germline gives CDR1 SGDLS, CDR2 YYNGEE. Written as DNA, the CDR3 is TGTGCCAGCAGCGCATTCGACCCGGAGGGCTATGGCTACACCTTC. Protein product: CASSAFDPEGYGYTF.

V gene TRBV28 combines with J gene TRBJ2-5, with D possibly being TRBD1 or TRBD2 (5 bases each). Trimming left V 3 bases short and J 5 bases short, with 16 bases between. CDR1 is MDHEN and CDR2 is SYDVKM in the germline V gene. This CDR3 is 15 amino acids long. This CDR3 is CASSFREGQRETQYF. CDR3 nucleotide sequence: TGTGCCAGCAGTTTCCGCGAGGGGCAAAGGGAGACCCAGTACTTC.

The chain links TRBV27 to TRBJ2-3; TRBD2 matches 8 bases. The ends lost 3 bases at V and 0 bases at J; junction bases unmatched: 5. This CDR3 region has 16 residues. Per germline, CDR1 MNHEY and CDR2 SMNVEV (reference sequence). For the CDR3, the DNA is TGTGCCAGCAGTTTTATAGCGGGGCCTAGCACAGATACGCAGTATTTT. Its translation: CASSFIAGPSTDTQYF.

The sample holds one count of this clone. The chain is built from TRBV5-4 and TRBJ1-2; 11 bases align to TRBD1. Germline V lookup: CDR1 SGHNT, CDR2 YYREEE (reference sequence). Unmatched junction bases numbered 14, after V lost 7 bases and J lost 6 bases. This CDR3 contains 16 residues. The CDR3 DNA reads as TGTGCCAGCCGACCCCCGGGACAGGGGGTAGGAGATGGCTACACCTTC. Translating it yields CASRPPGQGVGDGYTF.

The chain recombines TRBV5-4 with TRBJ1-4, with TRBD1 as a possible D gene (5 bases). The ends were cut back, 3 bases at V and 8 bases at J, with 14 bases in the middle. CDR1 SGHNT and CDR2 YYREEE come from the germline V gene (reference sequence). The CDR3 consists of 14 residues. In DNA form, the CDR3 reads TGTGCCAGCAGCTCCGACAGAAGTATCGAAAAACTGTTTTTT. Translation: CASSSDRSIEKLFF.

V and J are TRBV28 and TRBJ1-2; D ambiguous. The CDR3 sequence is 14 residues long. The germline V gene has CDR1 MDHEN and CDR2 SYDVKM. With 2 bases removed from V and 4 bases from J, the gap between germline ends came to 11 bases. The CDR3 spells CASSLPRPPYGYTF. CDR3 in DNA: TGTGCCAGCAGTTTACCACGGCCGCCCTATGGCTACACCTTC.

This clone appeared once. V gene TRBV6-1 combines with J gene TRBJ2-3; tentatively, D is TRBD1 (6 bases). The CDR3 totals 13 residues. Germline V gene data show CDR1 as MNHNS and CDR2 as SASEGT. V lost 6 bases and J lost 0, with 7 bases in between. The CDR3 spells CASRGTSTDTQYF. In nucleotides, the CDR3 is TGTGCCAGCAGGGGGACAAGCACAGATACGCAGTATTTT.

This clone has just a few counts. J is TRBJ1-2 and V is TRBV25-1; D perhaps matches TRBD1 (5 bases). V was cut by 6 bases and J by 4 bases, with 9 bases left in between. The germline V gene encodes CDR1 MGHDK and CDR2 SYGVNS. The CDR3 runs to 12 residues. CDR3 amino acids: CASRGGVYGYTF. The CDR3 nucleotides are TGTGCCAGCAGGGGGGGTGTCTATGGCTACACCTTC.

This clone was recorded a few times. CDR3 in amino acids: CATSARGGTEAFF. The CDR3 bases are TGTGCCACCAGCGCCAGGGGTGGAACTGAAGCTTTCTTT. V is TRBV15 and J is TRBJ1-1; D possibly corresponds to TRBD1 (6 bases). The CDR3 sequence is 13 residues long. Germline V gene lookup returns CDR1 LNHNV and CDR2 YYDKDF (reference sequence). V dropped 5 bases and J dropped 5 bases, with 12 bases sitting between them.

J is TRBJ2-5 and V is TRBV4-3; 8 bases match TRBD1. In germline, CDR1 is LGHNA, CDR2 YSLEER. The CDR3 has 16 amino acids. With 0 bases clipped from V and 5 bases from J, the junction kept 8 bases outside the gene matches. The CDR3 here is CASSQEWQGAGETQYF. The CDR3, as DNA: TGCGCCAGCAGCCAAGAGTGGCAGGGGGCAGGTGAGACCCAGTACTTC.

The chain combines TRBV12-5 with TRBJ2-5; tentative D call: TRBD1 (6 bases). The J call is doubtful: the DNA matches TRBJ2-7 better. Per the germline V gene, CDR1 is LGHNT and CDR2 is FRNRAP. CDR3 length: 18 amino acids. As DNA, the CDR3 is TGTGCTAGTGGTATTGCATTTTCCGGGACACCTGACCCCTACGAGCAGTACTTC. As protein: CASGIAFSGTPDPYEQYF.

On this clone itself: Distinct nucleotide sequences in the sample also encode this CDR3. This chain uses TRBV4-1 with TRBJ2-7; 8 bases are shared with TRBD1. The germline V gene has CDR1 MGHRA and CDR2 YSYEKL. The V gene end was trimmed by 3 bases and the J gene end by 5 bases; junction bases not matched to a gene: 3. This CDR3 spans 13 amino acids. The chain's CDR3 is CASSQDRVHEQYF. As DNA, the CDR3 is TGCGCCAGCAGCCAGGACAGGGTGCACGAGCAGTACTTC.

This sequence joins TRBV7-2 and TRBJ2-5; no definite D call. V dropped 5 bases and J dropped 0 bases, with 10 bases sitting between them. The germline V gene has CDR1 SGHTA and CDR2 FQGNSA. The CDR3 totals 14 residues. CDR3 loop: CASSPTVNQETQYF. The CDR3 DNA is TGTGCCAGCAGCCCCACAGTGAACCAAGAGACCCAGTACTTC.

This clone is a singleton in its sample. The chain carries TRBV10-3 and TRBJ2-6; D is uncertain. Trimming stripped 0 bases from V and 2 bases from J, with 11 bases between. Germline V gives CDR1 ENHRY, CDR2 SYGVKD. The CDR3 totals 17 residues. Written as DNA, the CDR3 is TGTGCCATCAGTGAGTCCCCGGCGAGTCCTGGGGCCAACGTCCTGACTTTC. This sequence encodes CAISESPASPGANVLTF.